This entry concerns a single T cell receptor beta chain. TCRdb re-called the 5' RACE reads with MiXCR, one entry per CDR3 protein. There are 450,000 to 650,000 distinct CDR3 sequences in the sample; roughly 15% occur only once, and less than 0.5% lies in the top ten. Trimming left V 0 bases short and J 6 bases short, with 12 bases between. There are 14 residues in the CDR3. Germline loops: CDR1 ENHRY, CDR2 SYGVKD. This sample is part of a study of identical twins. Another study also made use of these data, one on yellow fever vaccine responses in identical twins. As reported in that work: Twins' vaccine T cell response reportedly gave the appearance of partial convergence and partial personalization.

This TCR was recovered from a woman younger than 30 in good health. Sequencing was done on a sample of CD4+ T cells sorted from blood. The chain is built from TRBV10-3 and TRBJ2-7, with no clear D. CDR3 nucleotides: TGTGCCATCAGTGAGTCACGGATACCCCGCGAGCAGTACGTC. Translated, it gives CAISESRIPREQYV.